The entry below gives a single T cell receptor (beta chain) sequence along with its context. What it binds is not known. The table came from immunoSEQ multiplex PCR; TCRdb's copy has only in-frame clones and leaves some out. The data hold over 150,000 clones, with over 75% observed a single time. This sample is part of a study of T cell responses to AZD1222 COVID-19 vaccine. Study outcomes and limitations: Clonal diversity was possibly underestimated, and the donors were mostly white British, with more females. Nearly half of spike-specific TCRs reportedly target unmutated variant regions.

The CDR3 has 14 residues. The V and J ends lost 2 bases and 6 bases respectively, with 11 bases between them. Germline-derived CDR1 and CDR2 are ENHRY and SYGVKD. Sequencing was performed on peripheral blood, taken on day 0 of AZD1222 vaccination. The genes are TRBV10-3 and TRBJ2-1; D might be TRBD2 (6 bases). This sequence was found in an adult in good health. CDR3 sequence (DNA): TGTGCCATCAGTGAGCGGGGAGCGGGCAATGAGCAGTTCTTC. It is translated as CAISERGAGNEQFF.